The source of this T cell receptor (beta chain) is a study of fetal regulatory T cell absence and autoimmunity. The assay was run at survey level. This table comes from immunoSEQ multiplex PCR, and its TCRdb copy is limited to in-frame clones, with some not included. The profile shows approximately 94,000 clones, about two thirds of them singletons. Remarks on this clone: The target antigen is unknown.

Study-wide points: Antigen-driven pancreatic autoimmunity before birth in IPEX was inferred from oligoclonal enrichment.

Germline V gene lookup returns CDR1 SGDLS and CDR2 YYNGEE. The ends lost 3 bases at V and 6 bases at J; junction bases unmatched: 7. The CDR3 loop spans 14 amino acids. The source of this sequence is a male donor with IPEX syndrome. The sample taken for sequencing was pancreas tissue. J is TRBJ1-2 and V is TRBV9, with 8 bases that match TRBD1. For the CDR3, the DNA is TGTGCCAGCAGCGAGGGGACAGGAACAGATGGCTACACCTTC. Translated: CASSEGTGTDGYTF.